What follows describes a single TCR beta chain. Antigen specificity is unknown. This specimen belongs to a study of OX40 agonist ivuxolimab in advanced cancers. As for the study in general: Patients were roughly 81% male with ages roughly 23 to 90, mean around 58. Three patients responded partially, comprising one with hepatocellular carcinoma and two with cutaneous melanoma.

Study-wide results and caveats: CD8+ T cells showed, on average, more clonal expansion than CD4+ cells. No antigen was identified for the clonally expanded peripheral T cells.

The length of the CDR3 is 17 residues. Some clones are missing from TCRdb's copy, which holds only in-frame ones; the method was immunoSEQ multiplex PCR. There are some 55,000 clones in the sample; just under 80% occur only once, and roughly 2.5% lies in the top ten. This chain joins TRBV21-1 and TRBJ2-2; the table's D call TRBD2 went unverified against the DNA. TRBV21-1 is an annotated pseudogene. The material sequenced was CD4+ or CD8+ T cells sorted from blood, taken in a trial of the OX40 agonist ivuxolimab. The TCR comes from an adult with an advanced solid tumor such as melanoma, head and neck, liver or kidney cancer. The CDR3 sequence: CASSKSWRDLPTGELFF. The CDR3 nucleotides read TGTGCCAGCAGCAAATCGTGGCGGGACTTACCCACCGGGGAGCTGTTTTTT.